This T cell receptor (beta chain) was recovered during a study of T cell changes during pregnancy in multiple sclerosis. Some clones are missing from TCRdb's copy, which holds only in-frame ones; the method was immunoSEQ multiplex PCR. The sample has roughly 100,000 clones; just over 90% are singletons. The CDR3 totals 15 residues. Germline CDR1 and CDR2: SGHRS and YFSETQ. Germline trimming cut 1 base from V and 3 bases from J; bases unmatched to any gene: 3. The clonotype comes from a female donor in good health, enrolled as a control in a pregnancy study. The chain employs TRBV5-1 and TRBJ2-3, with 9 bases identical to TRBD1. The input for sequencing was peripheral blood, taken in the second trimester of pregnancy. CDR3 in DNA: TGCGCCAGCAGCTTGACGGGACAGGGAACAGATACGCAGTATTTT. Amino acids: CASSLTGQGTDTQYF.